The clone carrying this T cell receptor beta chain appeared a few times. Trimming removed 4 bases from V and 3 bases from J; junction bases left unmatched: 0. CDR1 and CDR2 (germline): SGHDN, FVKESK. The CDR3 covers 12 residues. These data belong to a study of blood T cell repertoires in COVID-19. Study-level information: Spain, Italy and the United States supplied samples that represented acute and convalescent COVID-19. T cells, B-cell-depleted T cells, or PBMCs provided the cDNA or gDNA that served as material.

In the original processing: Researchers report that nucleated cell counts were estimated from reference gene primer amplification. Libraries were prepared by immunoSEQ multiplex PCR; TCRdb keeps only in-frame clonotypes and omits some of them. D and trimming come from the DNA, and the V and J calls and clone size come from that table. Of over 110,000 clones listed, around 88% are singletons. This receptor was identified in a human donor in a cohort sampled during active COVID-19. V gene TRBV14 combines with J gene TRBJ2-7; 7 positions match TRBD2. The sample comprised peripheral blood. CDR3 region: CASSPGGYEQYF. The CDR3 bases are TGTGCCAGCAGCCCGGGGGGCTACGAGCAGTACTTC. Supplemented by reference TRBV14 and TRBJ2-7, the full variable domain reads EAGVTQFPSHSVIEKGQTVTLRCDPISGHDNLYWYRRVMGKEIKFLLHFVKESKQDESGMPNNRFLAERTGGTYSTLKVQPAELEDSGVYFCASSPGGYEQYFGPGTRLTVT.